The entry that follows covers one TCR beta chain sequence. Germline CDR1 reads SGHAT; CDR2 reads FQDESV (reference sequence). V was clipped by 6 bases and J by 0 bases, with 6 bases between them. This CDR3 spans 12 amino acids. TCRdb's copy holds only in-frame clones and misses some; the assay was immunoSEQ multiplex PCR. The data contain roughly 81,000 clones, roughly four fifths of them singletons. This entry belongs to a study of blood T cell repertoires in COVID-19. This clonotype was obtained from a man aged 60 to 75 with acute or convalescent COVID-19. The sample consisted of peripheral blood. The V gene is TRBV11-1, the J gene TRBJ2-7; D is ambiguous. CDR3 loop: CASSRSSYEQYF. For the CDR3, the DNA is TGTGCCAGCAGTCGCAGCTCCTACGAGCAGTACTTC.